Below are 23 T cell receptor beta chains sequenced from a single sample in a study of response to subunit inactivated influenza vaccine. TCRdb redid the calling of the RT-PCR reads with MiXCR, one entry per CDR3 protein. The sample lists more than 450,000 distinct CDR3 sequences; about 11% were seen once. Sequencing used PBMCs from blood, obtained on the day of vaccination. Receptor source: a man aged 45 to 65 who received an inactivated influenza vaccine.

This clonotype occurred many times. The CDR3 loop is CASSPLQQETQYF. CDR3 in DNA: TGTGCCAGCTCACCATTACAGCAAGAGACCCAGTACTTC. The chain carries TRBV18 and TRBJ2-5; D is unclear. This CDR3 is 13 amino acids long. The V gene lost 2 bases and the J gene lost 2 bases, with 6 bases spanning the gap. The V gene's germline CDR1 is KGHSH and CDR2 LQKENI.

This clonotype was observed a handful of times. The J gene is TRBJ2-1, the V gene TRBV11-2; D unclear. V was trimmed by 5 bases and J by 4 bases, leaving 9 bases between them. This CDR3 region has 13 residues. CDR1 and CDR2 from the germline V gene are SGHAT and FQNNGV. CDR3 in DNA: TGTGCCAGCAGCCCGACCTATTACAATGAGCAGTTCTTC. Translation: CASSPTYYNEQFF.

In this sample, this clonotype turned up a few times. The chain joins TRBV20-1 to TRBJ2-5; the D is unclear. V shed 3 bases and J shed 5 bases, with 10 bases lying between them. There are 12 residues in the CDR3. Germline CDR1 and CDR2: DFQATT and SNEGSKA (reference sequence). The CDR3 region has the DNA TGCAGTGCTAGTGAGACTGTGGAGACCCAGTACTTC. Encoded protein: CSASETVETQYF.

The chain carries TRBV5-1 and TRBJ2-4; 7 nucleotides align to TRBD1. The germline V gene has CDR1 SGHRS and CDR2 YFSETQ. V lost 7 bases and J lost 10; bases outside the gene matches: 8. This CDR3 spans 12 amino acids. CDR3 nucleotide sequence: TGCGCCAGCTCGAAACAGGGGCGAATTCAGTACTTC. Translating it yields CASSKQGRIQYF. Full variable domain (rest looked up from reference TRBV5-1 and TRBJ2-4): KAGVTQTPRYLIKTRGQQVTLSCSPISGHRSVSWYQQTPGQGLQFLFEYFSETQRNKGNFPGRFSGRQFSNSRSEMNVSTLELGDSALYLCASSKQGRIQYFGAGTRLSVL.

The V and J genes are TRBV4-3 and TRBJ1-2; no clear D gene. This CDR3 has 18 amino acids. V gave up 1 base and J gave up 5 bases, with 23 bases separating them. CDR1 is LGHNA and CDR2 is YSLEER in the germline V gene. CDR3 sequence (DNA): TGCGCCAGCAGCCAAGTAGGGTTCGGGCGAACTCCGTCTTATGGCTACACCTTC. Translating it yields CASSQVGFGRTPSYGYTF.

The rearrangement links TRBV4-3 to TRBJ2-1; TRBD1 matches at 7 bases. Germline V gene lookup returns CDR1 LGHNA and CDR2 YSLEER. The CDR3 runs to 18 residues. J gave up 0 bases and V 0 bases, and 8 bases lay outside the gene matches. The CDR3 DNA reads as TGCGCCAGCAGCCAAGATTCCGCCGGGACAGCCTCCTACAATGAGCAGTTCTTC. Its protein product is CASSQDSAGTASYNEQFF.

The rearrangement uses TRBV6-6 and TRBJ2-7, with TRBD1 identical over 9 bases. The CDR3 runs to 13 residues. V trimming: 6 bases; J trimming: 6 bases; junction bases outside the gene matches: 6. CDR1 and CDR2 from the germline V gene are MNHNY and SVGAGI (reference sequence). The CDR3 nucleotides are TGTGCCAGCAGACAAACAGGGGGCGGCGAGCAGTACTTC. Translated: CASRQTGGGEQYF.

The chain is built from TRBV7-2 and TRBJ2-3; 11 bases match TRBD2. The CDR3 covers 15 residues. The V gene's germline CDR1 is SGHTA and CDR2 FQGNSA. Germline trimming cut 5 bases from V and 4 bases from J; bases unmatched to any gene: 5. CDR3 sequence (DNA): TGTGCCAGCAGCCGACTAGCGGGGTCCTCAGATACGCAGTATTTT. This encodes CASSRLAGSSDTQYF. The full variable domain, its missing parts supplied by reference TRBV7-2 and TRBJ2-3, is GAGVSQSPSNKVTEKGKDVELRCDPISGHTALYWYRQSLGQGLEFLIYFQGNSAPDKSGLPSDRFSAERTGGSVSTLTIQRTQQEDSAVYLCASSRLAGSSDTQYFGPGTRLTVL.

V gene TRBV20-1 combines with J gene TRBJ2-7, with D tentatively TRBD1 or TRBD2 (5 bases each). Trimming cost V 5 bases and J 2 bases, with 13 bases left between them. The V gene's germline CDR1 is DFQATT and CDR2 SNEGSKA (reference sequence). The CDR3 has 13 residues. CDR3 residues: CSAPVGVAYEQYF. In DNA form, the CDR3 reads TGCAGTGCTCCTGTGGGGGTGGCCTACGAGCAGTACTTC.

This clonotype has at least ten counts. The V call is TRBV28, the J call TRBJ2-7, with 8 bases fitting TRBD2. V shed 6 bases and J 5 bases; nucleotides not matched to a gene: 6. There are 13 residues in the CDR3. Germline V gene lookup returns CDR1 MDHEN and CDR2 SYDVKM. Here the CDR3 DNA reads TGTGCCAGCAGACGGGAGGGTAGCGACGAGCAGTACTTC. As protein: CASRREGSDEQYF.

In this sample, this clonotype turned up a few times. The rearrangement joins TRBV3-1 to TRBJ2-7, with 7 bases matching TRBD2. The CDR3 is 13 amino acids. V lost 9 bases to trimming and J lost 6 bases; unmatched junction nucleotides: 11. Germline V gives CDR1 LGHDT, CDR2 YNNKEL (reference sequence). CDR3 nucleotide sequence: TGTGCCAGGGGAGGGAGGTCCTTCTCCGAGCAGTACTTC. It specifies CARGGRSFSEQYF.

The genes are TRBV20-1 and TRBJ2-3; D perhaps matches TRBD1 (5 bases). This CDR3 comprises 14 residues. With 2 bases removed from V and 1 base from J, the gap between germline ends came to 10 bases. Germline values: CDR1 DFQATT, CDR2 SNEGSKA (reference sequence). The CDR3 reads CSARHRFGTDTQYF. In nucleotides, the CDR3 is TGCAGTGCTAGACACAGGTTTGGCACAGATACGCAGTATTTT.

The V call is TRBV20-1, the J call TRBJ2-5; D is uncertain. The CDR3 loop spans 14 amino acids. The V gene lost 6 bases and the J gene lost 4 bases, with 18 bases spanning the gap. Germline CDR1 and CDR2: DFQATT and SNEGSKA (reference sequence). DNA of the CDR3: TGCAGTGCCCACGGCGCTCCCGGTTCAGAGACCCAGTACTTC. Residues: CSAHGAPGSETQYF.

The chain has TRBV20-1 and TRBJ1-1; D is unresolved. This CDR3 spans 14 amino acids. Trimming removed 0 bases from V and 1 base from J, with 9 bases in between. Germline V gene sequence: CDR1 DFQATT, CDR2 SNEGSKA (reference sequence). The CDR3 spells CSARDLRRNTEAFF. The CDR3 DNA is TGCAGTGCTAGAGATTTGAGGCGGAACACTGAAGCTTTCTTT.

The CDR3 DNA is TGTGCCAGCAGCCAGAAAGACGGGACGGGTAATGAAAAACTGTTTTTT. This translates into CASSQKDGTGNEKLFF. The chain recombines TRBV4-2 with TRBJ1-4; the D gene is possibly TRBD1 (5 bases). The CDR3 extends over 16 amino acids. Germline V gives CDR1 LGHNA, CDR2 YNFKEQ. V lost 3 bases and J lost 4, with 15 bases in between.

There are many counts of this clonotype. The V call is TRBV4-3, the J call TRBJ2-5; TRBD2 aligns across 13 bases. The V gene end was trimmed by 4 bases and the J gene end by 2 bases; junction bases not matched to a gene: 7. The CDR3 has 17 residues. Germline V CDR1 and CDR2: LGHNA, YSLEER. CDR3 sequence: CASSPRLAGGTQETQYF. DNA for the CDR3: TGCGCCAGCAGCCCCCGACTAGCGGGAGGTACACAAGAGACCCAGTACTTC.

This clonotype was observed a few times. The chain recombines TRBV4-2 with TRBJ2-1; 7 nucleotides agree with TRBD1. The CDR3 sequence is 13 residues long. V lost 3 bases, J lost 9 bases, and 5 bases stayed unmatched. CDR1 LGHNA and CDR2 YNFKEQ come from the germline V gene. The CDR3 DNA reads TGTGCCAGCAGCCACTCAGGGGGTGGTGAGCAGTTCTTC. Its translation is CASSHSGGGEQFF.

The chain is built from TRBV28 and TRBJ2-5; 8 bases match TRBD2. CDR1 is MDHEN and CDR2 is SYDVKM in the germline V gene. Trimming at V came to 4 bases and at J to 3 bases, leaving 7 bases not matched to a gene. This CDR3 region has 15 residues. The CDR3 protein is CASSSTSEGEETQYF. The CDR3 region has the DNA TGTGCCAGCAGTTCGACTAGCGAGGGCGAAGAGACCCAGTACTTC.

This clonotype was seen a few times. This chain's CDR3 is CASSVGRGSSYEQYF. In DNA form, the CDR3 reads TGTGCCAGCAGCGTAGGCCGTGGGAGCTCCTACGAGCAGTACTTC. V usage is TRBV9 and J usage is TRBJ2-7, with D possibly matching TRBD2 (5 bases). This CDR3 region has 15 residues. Per the germline V gene, CDR1 is SGDLS and CDR2 is YYNGEE. The germline V and J ends were trimmed by 0 bases and 0 bases, with 10 bases remaining between them.

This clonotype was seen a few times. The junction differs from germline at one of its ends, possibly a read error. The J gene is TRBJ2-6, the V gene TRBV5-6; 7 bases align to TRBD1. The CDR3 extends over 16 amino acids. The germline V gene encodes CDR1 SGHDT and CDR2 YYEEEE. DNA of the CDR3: TGTGCCAGCAACTTGGATACAGGGGCTGGGGCCAACGTCCTGACTTTC. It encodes CASNLDTGAGANVLTF.

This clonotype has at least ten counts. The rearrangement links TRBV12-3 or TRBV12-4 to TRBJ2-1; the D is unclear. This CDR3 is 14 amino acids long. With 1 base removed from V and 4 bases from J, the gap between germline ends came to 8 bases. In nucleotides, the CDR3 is TGTGCCAGCAGTTTAGAGTCGGCTTACAATGAGCAGTTCTTC. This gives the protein CASSLESAYNEQFF.

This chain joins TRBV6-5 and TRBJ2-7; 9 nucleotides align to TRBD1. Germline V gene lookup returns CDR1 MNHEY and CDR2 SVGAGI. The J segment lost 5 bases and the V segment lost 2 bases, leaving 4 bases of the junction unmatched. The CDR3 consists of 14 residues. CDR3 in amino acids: CASSYAQGAHEQYF. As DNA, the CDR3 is TGTGCCAGCAGTTACGCACAGGGGGCCCACGAGCAGTACTTC.

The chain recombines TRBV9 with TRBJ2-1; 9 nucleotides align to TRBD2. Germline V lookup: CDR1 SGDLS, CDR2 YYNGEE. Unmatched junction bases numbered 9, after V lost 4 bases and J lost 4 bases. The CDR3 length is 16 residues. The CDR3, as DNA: TGTGCCAGCAGCCCACCGACTAGCGGAAGATACAATGAGCAGTTCTTC. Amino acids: CASSPPTSGRYNEQFF.